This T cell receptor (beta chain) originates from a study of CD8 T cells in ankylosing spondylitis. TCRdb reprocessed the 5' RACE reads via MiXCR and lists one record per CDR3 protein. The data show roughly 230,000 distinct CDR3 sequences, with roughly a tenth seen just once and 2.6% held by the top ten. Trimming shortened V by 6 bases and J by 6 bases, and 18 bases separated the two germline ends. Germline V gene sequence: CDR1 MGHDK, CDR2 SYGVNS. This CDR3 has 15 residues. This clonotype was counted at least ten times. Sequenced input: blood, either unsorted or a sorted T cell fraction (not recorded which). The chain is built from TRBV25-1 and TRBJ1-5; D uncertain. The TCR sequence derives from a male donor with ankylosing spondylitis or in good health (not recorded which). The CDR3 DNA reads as TGTGCCAGCAGCCCTGAATGCGGGTTAGGTCAGCCCCAGCATTTT. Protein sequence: CASSPECGLGQPQHF. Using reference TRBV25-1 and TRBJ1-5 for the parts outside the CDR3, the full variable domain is EADIYQTPRYLVIGTGKKITLECSQTMGHDKMYWYQQDPGMELHLIHYSYGVNSTEKGDLSSESTVSRIRTEHFPLTLESARPSHTSQYLCASSPECGLGQPQHFGDGTRLSIL.